These 28 T cell receptor beta chains were all obtained from the same sample, sequenced in a study of blood T cell repertoires in COVID-19. Clones were sequenced by immunoSEQ multiplex PCR, and TCRdb holds only the in-frame ones, with some missing. Of about 26,000 clones listed, about 84% are singletons. Input material: peripheral blood. The source of these receptors is a middle-aged man with active or convalescent COVID-19.

This chain links TRBV11-3 with TRBJ1-1; the D gene is possibly TRBD1 (6 bases). CDR1 SGHNT and CDR2 YENEEA come from the germline V gene. V was pared by 1 base and J by 11 bases, with 14 bases between. The CDR3 consists of 13 residues. CDR3 DNA: TGTGCCAGCAGCTTAGCAGGTAGCCAGGGGGCTTTCTTT. Its protein is CASSLAGSQGAFF.

Only a few counts were recorded for this clone. This sequence joins TRBV19 and TRBJ1-6; tentatively, D is TRBD1 (5 bases). The germline CDR1 and CDR2 sequences are LNHDA and SQIVND (reference sequence). This CDR3 spans 18 amino acids. With 3 bases removed from V and 0 bases from J, the gap between germline ends came to 15 bases. Here the CDR3 DNA reads TGTGCCAGTAGTATCGGGGGACCCCAAAGCTCCTATAATTCACCCCTCCACTTT. The encoded protein is CASSIGGPQSSYNSPLHF.

The V gene is TRBV9, the J gene TRBJ2-7, with TRBD2 matching over 8 bases. Germline lookup yields CDR1 SGDLS and CDR2 YYNGEE. Trimming cost V 4 bases and J 5 bases; bases outside gene matches: 11. The CDR3 is 15 amino acids. The CDR3 is CASSPWTSHGDEQYF. The CDR3 coding sequence is TGTGCCAGCAGCCCTTGGACTAGCCACGGCGACGAGCAGTACTTC.

The CDR3 here is CTSSQERLAGWNEQFF. The CDR3 bases are TGCACCAGCAGCCAAGAACGACTAGCGGGGTGGAATGAGCAGTTCTTC. The chain carries TRBV1 and TRBJ2-1; TRBD2 reflects the table's D call only, with no check against the DNA. TRBV1 is a documented pseudogene. The CDR3 runs 16 residues.

The V call is TRBV12-5, the J call TRBJ1-5, with D uncertain. CDR1 is LGHNT and CDR2 is FRNRAP in the germline V gene. With 4 bases removed from V and 6 bases from J, the gap between germline ends came to 4 bases. The CDR3 extends over 11 amino acids. DNA of the CDR3: TGTGCTAGTGGTTCCAGTCAGCCCCAGCATTTT. As protein: CASGSSQPQHF.

CDR3 nucleotides: TGTGCTAGTGGTCAATGGGGACTAGCGGGAAGGAGCCAAGAGACCCAGTACTTC. Translation gives CASGQWGLAGRSQETQYF. This chain uses TRBV12-5 with TRBJ2-5; 13 nucleotides line up with TRBD2. This CDR3 region has 18 residues. Germline CDR1 is LGHNT and CDR2 is FRNRAP. Trimming cost V 5 bases and J 1 base; bases outside gene matches: 10.

V gene TRBV7-9 combines with J gene TRBJ2-1, with 10 bases aligning to TRBD2. CDR1 is SEHNR and CDR2 is FQNEAQ in the germline V gene (reference sequence). This CDR3 has 16 residues. The V segment lost 5 bases and the J segment 7 bases; nucleotides outside the gene matches: 11. In nucleotides, the CDR3 is TGTGCCAGCAGCGGAGGTGTTCTAGCGGGAGCTAATGAGCAGTTCTTC. This encodes CASSGGVLAGANEQFF.

This sequence joins TRBV11-3 and TRBJ1-4; 8 bases are a match to TRBD1. Germline assignment: CDR1 SGHNT and CDR2 YENEEA. The V gene end was trimmed by 5 bases and the J gene end by 6 bases; junction bases not matched to a gene: 2. The CDR3 is 13 amino acids. Written as DNA, the CDR3 is TGTGCCAGCAGCCAGGACAGGGATGAAAAACTGTTTTTT. Its translation is CASSQDRDEKLFF.

V and J are TRBV29-1 and TRBJ2-1; no definite D call. The V end lost 4 bases, the J end lost 0 bases, and 13 bases lay between the germline ends. The CDR3 has 15 residues. Germline V CDR1 and CDR2: SQVTM, ANQGSEA. This CDR3 is CSVVGAGSSYNEQFF. DNA for the CDR3: TGCAGCGTTGTGGGCGCAGGCAGCTCCTACAATGAGCAGTTCTTC.

This clone has a handful of counts. The chain has TRBV5-4 and TRBJ2-2, with TRBD2 matching over 7 bases. The CDR3 extends over 14 amino acids. The V gene's germline CDR1 is SGHNT and CDR2 YYREEE (reference sequence). The V and J ends lost 6 bases and 4 bases, in that order; junction bases with no gene match: 6. CDR3 region: CASKAGDFTGELFF. In DNA, the CDR3 is TGTGCCAGCAAGGCGGGGGATTTCACCGGGGAGCTGTTTTTT.

The J gene is TRBJ1-1, the V gene TRBV2; TRBD1 aligns across 8 bases. Germline V CDR1 and CDR2: SNHLY, FYNNEI. The CDR3 runs 15 residues. V was pared by 3 bases and J by 1 base, with 4 bases of the junction left unmatched. The DNA for the CDR3 is TGTGCCAGCAGTGATCAAGGGACAGGGAACACTGAAGCTTTCTTT. As protein: CASSDQGTGNTEAFF.

The chain is built from TRBV2 and TRBJ1-3, with D possibly matching TRBD1 (5 bases). This CDR3 has 15 amino acids. V dropped 7 bases and J dropped 2 bases, with 15 bases sitting between them. Germline V gene lookup returns CDR1 SNHLY and CDR2 FYNNEI. The CDR3 bases are TGTGCCAGCATAGAGAGGTCAGGGACTGGAAACACCATATATTTT. Its protein is CASIERSGTGNTIYF.

The rearrangement joins TRBV13 to TRBJ2-3, with TRBD2 as a possible D gene (7 bases). Trimming took 2 bases from V and 1 from J, leaving 16 bases between them. Germline CDR1 and CDR2: PRHDT and FYEKMQ (reference sequence). CDR3 length: 17 residues. For the CDR3, the DNA is TGTGCCAGCAGCTTAAGTTTATCGGGGGGCGGCACAGATACGCAGTATTTT. Translated, it gives CASSLSLSGGGTDTQYF.

The rearrangement links TRBV7-8 to TRBJ2-1; D is ambiguous. Germline loops: CDR1 SGHVS, CDR2 FQNEAQ. This CDR3 is built from 16 residues. V was cut by 1 base and J by 5 bases, with 15 bases left in between. CDR3 nucleotides: TGTGCCAGCAGCTTAGTGCGTCAACCCCTAAACAATGAGCAGTTCTTC. Residues: CASSLVRQPLNNEQFF.

This clone has more than one count but fewer than ten. This chain uses TRBV30 with TRBJ1-2, with TRBD1 identical over 7 bases. Looked up from germline, CDR1 is GTSNPN and CDR2 is SVGIG (reference sequence). J lost 3 bases, V lost 5 bases, and 9 bases had no gene match. The CDR3 is made up of 14 amino acids. CDR3 protein: CAWLKDRDYYGYTF. The CDR3 region has the DNA TGTGCCTGGCTGAAAGACAGGGACTACTATGGCTACACCTTC. Together with reference TRBV30 and TRBJ1-2, the CDR3 gives the full variable domain: SQTIHQWPATLVQPVGSPLSLECTVEGTSNPNLYWYRQAAGRGLQLLFYSVGIGQISSEVPQNLSASRPQDRQFILSSKKLLLSDSGFYLCAWLKDRDYYGYTFGSGTRLTVV.

This clone has more than one count but fewer than ten. The V and J genes are TRBV29-1 and TRBJ1-2; TRBD1 matches 7 bases. Germline assignment: CDR1 SQVTM and CDR2 ANQGSEA. With 6 bases clipped from V and 1 base from J, the junction kept 2 bases outside the gene matches. The CDR3 has 12 amino acids. The CDR3 nucleotides read TGCAGCGTATACAGGGGTAACTATGGCTACACCTTC. This encodes CSVYRGNYGYTF.

The chain couples TRBV28 to TRBJ1-2, with 9 bases fitting TRBD1. CDR3 length: 17 residues. V lost 6 bases and J lost 3; bases outside the gene matches: 14. Germline CDR1 and CDR2: MDHEN and SYDVKM. The CDR3 DNA is TGTGCCAGCAGCCCCACAACTAACAGGGGGCGCGACTATGGCTACACCTTC. It specifies CASSPTTNRGRDYGYTF.

The J gene is TRBJ1-4, the V gene TRBV7-9, with a possible D match to TRBD1 (5 bases). Trimming pared 1 base from V and 0 bases from J, leaving 9 bases between. The germline gives CDR1 SEHNR, CDR2 FQNEAQ (reference sequence). There are 16 residues in the CDR3. CDR3 nucleotide sequence: TGTGCCAGCAGCTTAGGGGGCGGTGCAACTAATGAAAAACTGTTTTTT. The encoded protein is CASSLGGGATNEKLFF.

About this clone itself: The junction does not match germline at one end; this may be a read error. V and J are TRBV6-6 and TRBJ1-2, with 7 bases that match TRBD1. Germline CDR1 is MNHNY and CDR2 is SVGAGI (reference sequence). The CDR3 is made up of 13 amino acids. In DNA, the CDR3 is TGTGCTAGCACCATAGGGGGCTCCTATGGCTACACCTTC. It encodes CASTIGGSYGYTF.

The V and J genes are TRBV29-1 and TRBJ1-2, with D perhaps TRBD1 (5 bases). Germline V gives CDR1 SQVTM, CDR2 ANQGSEA. The CDR3 loop spans 13 amino acids. Trimming pared 7 bases from V and 5 bases from J, leaving 17 bases between. The CDR3 is CSAGDSGTYGYTF. CDR3 coding DNA: TGCAGCGCCGGAGACAGTGGAACGTATGGCTACACCTTC.

The chain links TRBV11-2 to TRBJ2-7; TRBD1 matches at 9 bases. V trimming: 1 base; J trimming: 2 bases; junction bases outside the gene matches: 3. The CDR3 runs 15 residues. Germline loops: CDR1 SGHAT, CDR2 FQNNGV. Here the CDR3 DNA reads TGTGCCAGCAGCTTAGGGACAGGGGTGGCCTACGAGCAGTACTTC. This codes for CASSLGTGVAYEQYF. The full variable domain, its missing parts supplied by reference TRBV11-2 and TRBJ2-7, is EAGVAQSPRYKIIEKRQSVAFWCNPISGHATLYWYQQILGQGPKLLIQFQNNGVVDDSQLPKDRFSAERLKGVDSTLKIQPAKLEDSAVYLCASSLGTGVAYEQYFGPGTRLTVT.

The chain couples TRBV19 to TRBJ1-1; TRBD1 matches at 7 bases. The CDR3 has 13 residues. Per germline, CDR1 LNHDA and CDR2 SQIVND (reference sequence). The trim removed 10 bases at V and 3 bases at J, leaving 8 bases unmatched. The CDR3 reads CATGTEIYTEAFF. CDR3 nucleotide sequence: TGTGCCACGGGGACAGAGATTTACACTGAAGCTTTCTTT.

This clone was picked up a small number of times. The chain joins TRBV7-9 to TRBJ1-3; D remains unclear. CDR3 length: 14 residues. Looked up from germline, CDR1 is SEHNR and CDR2 is FQNEAQ (reference sequence). Trimming shortened V by 8 bases and J by 0 bases, and 11 bases separated the two germline ends. The chain's CDR3 is CASASSGSGNTIYF. In DNA, the CDR3 is TGTGCCAGCGCCTCCTCGGGCTCTGGAAACACCATATATTTT.

The J gene is TRBJ2-7, the V gene TRBV5-6; weak D call: TRBD1 (6 bases). The CDR3 has 15 amino acids. In germline, CDR1 is SGHDT, CDR2 YYEEEE. Trimming pared 0 bases from V and 4 bases from J, leaving 14 bases between. The CDR3 loop is CASSLAEDRYYEQYF. The CDR3, as DNA: TGTGCCAGCAGCTTGGCCGAGGACAGATATTACGAGCAGTACTTC.

The rearrangement joins TRBV29-1 to TRBJ1-4; D uncertain. The germline V gene has CDR1 SQVTM and CDR2 ANQGSEA. The CDR3 is 13 amino acids. V was trimmed by 6 bases and J by 8 bases, leaving 16 bases between them. The CDR3, as DNA: TGCAGCGTACAGACCTGGGAGGGCGAAAAACTGTTTTTT. It specifies CSVQTWEGEKLFF.

This clone was recorded only once. The J gene is TRBJ1-2, the V gene TRBV4-1; D may be TRBD1 (6 bases). The length of the CDR3 is 18 residues. V lost 4 bases, J lost 0 bases, and 21 bases lay in between. Germline CDR1 reads MGHRA; CDR2 reads YSYEKL. CDR3 amino acids: CASSLLTGPGISNYGYTF. The DNA of the CDR3 is TGCGCCAGCAGCCTCTTGACAGGCCCGGGTATTTCTAACTATGGCTACACCTTC.

The V gene is TRBV5-5, the J gene TRBJ1-1; a weak D match, TRBD1 (6 bases). The ends were cut back, 6 bases at V and 0 bases at J, with 15 bases in the middle. From germline, CDR1 is SGHKS and CDR2 YYEKEE (reference sequence). This CDR3 is 15 amino acids long. CDR3 nucleotides: TGTGCCAGCAACGGACAGCTGATGATGAACACTGAAGCTTTCTTT. Translated: CASNGQLMMNTEAFF.

The chain carries TRBV3-1 (or the pseudogene TRBV3-2) and TRBJ2-7; possible D gene TRBD1, 5 bases. CDR1 and CDR2 from the germline V gene are LGHDT and YNNKEL (reference sequence). This CDR3 spans 15 amino acids. With 5 bases removed from V and 0 bases from J, the gap between germline ends came to 14 bases. CDR3 sequence: CASSERRQPSYEQYF. CDR3 DNA: TGTGCCAGCAGCGAACGCCGACAGCCCTCCTACGAGCAGTACTTC.